This T cell receptor beta chain originates from a study of response to subunit inactivated influenza vaccine. For this clonotype: Its cognate antigen is unknown.

Broader study findings: The authors suggested that few new T cells are recruited per seasonal influenza vaccination.

Germline-derived CDR1 and CDR2 are SEHNR and FQNEAQ (reference sequence). Trimming shortened V by 2 bases and J by 8 bases, and 13 bases separated the two germline ends. The CDR3 loop spans 14 amino acids. TCRdb re-called the RT-PCR reads through MiXCR, storing one row per CDR3 protein. The sample yields more than 550,000 distinct CDR3 sequences, roughly 12% seen once. The chain uses TRBV7-9 and TRBJ2-1; either TRBD1 or TRBD2 may supply D (5 bases each). The source was PBMCs from blood, collected on the day of vaccination. The origin of this receptor is a man between 45 and 60 years old who received an inactivated influenza vaccine. The CDR3 nucleotides read TGTGCCAGCAGCTTATTGGGGGTTTGGGATGAGCAGTTCTTC. This sequence encodes CASSLLGVWDEQFF.